This T cell receptor beta chain was sequenced during a study of T cell responses to AZD1222 COVID-19 vaccine (dated by TCRdb to the early 2020s). Study-wide context: Because spike-specific TCR depth and breadth did not differ between the two schedules, AZD1222 recipients who got a second dose at roughly 4 weeks were pooled with those who got a second dose at roughly 12 weeks. A total of just over 230 trial participants underwent TCR sequencing, of whom around 210 had received two doses of AZD1222 and 26 had received two doses of the MenACWY control vaccine. Trial participants were enrolled by age into subgroups of 18-55, 56-69 and 70-plus years, and around 150, 29 and 61 TCR-sequenced participants, respectively, were included in these subgroups.

Note on this clone: No antigen is known for it. No quality values exist for individual bases; no much larger clone is one base distant.

V is trimmed back by 2 bases and J by 1 base, and the junction contains 4 bases that no gene match accounts for. CDR1 LGHNA and CDR2 YNFKEQ were looked up in the germline V gene. The CDR3, from cysteine to phenylalanine, totals 17 residues. The sequence is cut down to CDR3 DNA, 51 bases in frame from base 1. The CDR3 regions of human TCRbeta chains were analyzed by immunosequencing. Concerning the study's data processing: TCRs in the repertoires were matched against a reference library of SARS-CoV-2-specific TCRs that had been generated with the MIRA antigen-specificity platform. Breadth meant the fraction of unique TCRs that were SARS-CoV-2-associated, whereas depth meant the fraction of total T cells that were SARS-CoV-2-associated. Using the MIRA data, each spike-specific TCR was assigned both to the spike region to which the TCR was reactive and to a CD4 or CD8 class. Log10-transformed breadth and depth values were compared by one-way ANOVA with Sidak's multiple comparisons tests. The table was pulled from immuneACCESS by TCRdb, which kept in-frame rearrangements only. Such tables lose some clones; where checked, under half of the loss comes from unresolved V genes, and the rest has no known cause. For V, J and clone size, that table is used; D and trimming come from the DNA. Across this sample there are about 110,000 clones, with roughly 87% seen only once. The top ten clonotypes cover 4% to 6% of the sample.

The meaning of the sample's time point label: baseline before first vaccination. Vaccinee samples were obtained from the UK trials COV001 and COV002, which included a single-blind randomized controlled phase 2/3 trial of AZD1222 (ChAdOx1 nCoV-19) in healthy adults. Trial participant PBMC samples were collected at day 0 and day 28 after the second dose for TCRbeta chain sequencing. What the research found in general, with its limitations: The vaccine-associated CD4 TCRs covered the entire spike protein, and the dominant responses fell in regions 160-218 and 743-854. Reportedly, almost half of the unique spike-specific TCRs recognized epitopes lying outside the regions that are mutated in the B.1.351 and B.1.1.7 variants. Because no day 14 peak-response samples were available, the repertoires could be characterized only after the peak T cell response. Participants were mostly white British and included more females than males, and it was suggested by the authors that clonal diversity may have been underestimated. After two AZD1222 doses, spike-specific TCR breadth and depth were significantly higher than at day 0 and than in MenACWY recipients. Conclusions about previously exposed vaccinees were limited because only a handful of AZD1222 recipients were SARS-CoV-2 seropositive at baseline. In the small 56-69-year group, the increase in depth fell short of significance, most likely because of low power.

Here the sequenced sample was peripheral blood, taken on day 0 of AZD1222 vaccination. Rearrangement joined TRBV4-2 to TRBJ2-1; a stretch of 11 junction bases matches TRBD2. The clonotype originates from an adult in good health. CDR3 sequence: CASSQRLAGNSYNEQFF. The DNA sequence reads TGTGCCAGCAGCCAAAGACTAGCGGGAAATTCCTACAATGAGCAGTTCTTC.